The 31 T cell receptor beta chains given below trace back to one sample, sequenced in a study of T-cell memory formation after mild COVID-19. TCRdb re-analysed the 5' RACE reads in MiXCR, keeping a single row per CDR3 protein. Of 360,000 or so distinct CDR3 sequences detected, around 30% appear once; the ten largest clones hold about 14%. Source material: PBMCs or a T cell subset sorted from them (not recorded which). The source of these receptors is an adult woman who had mild COVID-19 (a few samples of this study predate the infection). Cell type and time point are not known.

This clonotype turned up a few times. The gene calls are TRBV11-2 and TRBJ2-1; D may be TRBD2 (5 bases). CDR1 is SGHAT, CDR2 FQNNGV, per germline. Trimming cost V 5 bases and J 7 bases, with 18 bases left between them. The CDR3 totals 15 residues. The CDR3 DNA is TGTGCCAGCAGCCGACCAGGAACCGGAGGTAATGAGCAGTTCTTC. Protein sequence: CASSRPGTGGNEQFF.

This chain joins TRBV19 and TRBJ2-7; 10 bases align to TRBD1. The germline gives CDR1 LNHDA, CDR2 SQIVND (reference sequence). CDR3 length: 15 residues. The ends lost 6 bases at V and 0 bases at J; junction bases unmatched: 5. In DNA form, the CDR3 reads TGTGCCAGTAGCCGCGACAGGGGGCACTCCTACGAGCAGTACTTC. Its protein product is CASSRDRGHSYEQYF.

This rearrangement joins TRBV7-8 to TRBJ2-5; the match to TRBD1 covers 10 bases. Germline V CDR1 and CDR2: SGHVS, FQNEAQ. This CDR3 has 15 amino acids. With V trimmed by 3 bases and J by 5 bases, 6 bases remained unmatched. CDR3 in amino acids: CASSFDRGRWETQYF. For the CDR3, the DNA is TGTGCCAGCAGCTTTGACAGGGGGCGTTGGGAGACCCAGTACTTC.

This clonotype appeared a few times. The CDR3 coding sequence is TGTGCCAGCAGCCTATCCATACAGGGGAACCTGAACACTGAAGCTTTCTTT. Protein sequence: CASSLSIQGNLNTEAFF. The chain links TRBV5-5 to TRBJ1-1, with 7 bases fitting TRBD1. Germline assignment: CDR1 SGHKS and CDR2 YYEKEE (reference sequence). V was pared by 4 bases and J by 0 bases, with 12 bases of the junction left unmatched. CDR3 length equals 17 residues.

The CDR3, as DNA: TGCGCCAGCAGCTTGAGTTGGCAAGAGACCCAGTACTTC. It specifies CASSLSWQETQYF. The V gene is TRBV5-1, the J gene TRBJ2-5, with D uncertain. The CDR3 extends over 13 amino acids. The V and J ends lost 1 base and 2 bases respectively, with 6 bases between them. Germline CDR1 is SGHRS and CDR2 is YFSETQ.

This clonotype occurred a few times. Germline is not matched at one junction end, which may reflect a read error. The CDR3 coding sequence is TGTGCCAGCAGTTTAGGGGGGGGGTCCGGGACCCAGTACTTC. It yields the protein CASSLGGGSGTQYF. The chain uses TRBV7-2 and TRBJ2-5, with D possibly being TRBD2 (7 bases). Germline V gene lookup returns CDR1 SGHTA and CDR2 FQGNSA. This CDR3 is 14 amino acids long.

The chain carries TRBV6-1 and TRBJ2-3; 9 bases agree with TRBD2. V dropped 6 bases and J dropped 3; count of bases not matched to a gene: 10. This CDR3 spans 16 amino acids. Germline-derived CDR1 and CDR2 are MNHNS and SASEGT. The CDR3 nucleotides are TGTGCCAGCAGCTTAGCGGGAGCCTTGGGTACAGATACGCAGTATTTT. Translated, it gives CASSLAGALGTDTQYF.

The CDR3 is CASSLADFNEKLFF. The CDR3 DNA reads as TGCGCCAGCAGCCTTGCAGATTTTAATGAAAAACTGTTTTTT. The chain combines TRBV5-1 with TRBJ1-4, with D unresolved. Germline-derived CDR1 and CDR2 are SGHRS and YFSETQ. The CDR3 covers 14 residues. Trimming took off 4 bases at V and 4 bases at J, with 11 bases between the two ends.

V and J are TRBV24-1 and TRBJ2-1, with 7 bases matching TRBD1. From germline, CDR1 is KGHDR and CDR2 SFDVKD. V dropped 4 bases and J dropped 1; count of bases not matched to a gene: 3. This CDR3 spans 15 amino acids. CDR3 sequence reads: CATSDGTASYNEQFF. The CDR3 bases are TGTGCCACCAGTGACGGGACAGCATCCTACAATGAGCAGTTCTTC.

This clonotype was seen only a few times. This chain joins TRBV29-1 and TRBJ2-7; D may be TRBD2 (6 bases). V lost 0 bases, J lost 2 bases, and 14 bases lay in between. The CDR3 runs to 15 residues. Looked up from germline, CDR1 is SQVTM and CDR2 is ANQGSEA. DNA for the CDR3: TGCAGCGTTGAAGATGAATCGGGGGAACCCTACGAGCAGTACTTC. This encodes CSVEDESGEPYEQYF.

This clonotype has more than one count but fewer than ten. This chain links TRBV6-5 with TRBJ2-5; D might be TRBD1 (5 bases). Germline V gives CDR1 MNHEY, CDR2 SVGAGI. V gave up 2 bases and J gave up 0 bases, with 10 bases separating them. This CDR3 spans 15 amino acids. The CDR3 reads CASSYVTANQETQYF. The CDR3 nucleotides are TGTGCCAGCAGTTACGTGACAGCCAACCAAGAGACCCAGTACTTC.

This clonotype was detected a few times. V and J are TRBV4-1 and TRBJ2-3, with a possible D match to TRBD1 (5 bases). The CDR3 loop spans 16 amino acids. Trimming left V 3 bases short and J 0 bases short, with 13 bases between. The germline CDR1 and CDR2 sequences are MGHRA and YSYEKL. CDR3: CASSHLTETSTDTQYF. As DNA, the CDR3 is TGCGCCAGCAGCCATTTGACAGAGACTAGCACAGATACGCAGTATTTT.

There are a few counts of this clonotype. The rearrangement links TRBV15 to TRBJ2-3, with unresolved D. Trimming stripped 4 bases from V and 3 bases from J, with 11 bases between. Germline loops: CDR1 LNHNV, CDR2 YYDKDF (reference sequence). The length of the CDR3 is 14 residues. The CDR3 DNA reads as TGTGCCACCAGCAAAAGAGACTGGACAGATACGCAGTATTTT. This gives the protein CATSKRDWTDTQYF.

The rearrangement links TRBV5-1 to TRBJ1-1; the match to TRBD1 covers 7 bases. The ends lost 4 bases at V and 8 bases at J; junction bases unmatched: 8. The germline V gene has CDR1 SGHRS and CDR2 YFSETQ. CDR3 length: 13 residues. The CDR3 DNA is TGCGCCAGCAGCCGGGGACAGATTGAGGAAGCTTTCTTT. It translates to CASSRGQIEEAFF. Full variable domain (outside the CDR3, taken from reference TRBV5-1 and TRBJ1-1): KAGVTQTPRYLIKTRGQQVTLSCSPISGHRSVSWYQQTPGQGLQFLFEYFSETQRNKGNFPGRFSGRQFSNSRSEMNVSTLELGDSALYLCASSRGQIEEAFFGQGTRLTVV.

This clonotype was observed a handful of times. The rearrangement uses TRBV6-1 and TRBJ1-2; D uncertain. The CDR3 sequence is 14 residues long. CDR1 and CDR2 from the germline V gene are MNHNS and SASEGT. V was cut by 4 bases and J by 2 bases, with 11 bases left in between. The CDR3 DNA reads TGTGCCAGCAGTGCCCGGGCCGTGAACTATGGCTACACCTTC. As protein: CASSARAVNYGYTF.

The chain recombines TRBV4-2 with TRBJ1-4; D unclear. CDR1 LGHNA and CDR2 YNFKEQ come from the germline V gene. The CDR3 sequence is 13 residues long. V lost 4 bases to trimming and J lost 17 bases, with 20 bases between them. CDR3 sequence (DNA): TGTGCCAGCAGCCCTGAACGCCGGGCCGCTAATTTTTTT. Translated: CASSPERRAANFF.

The rearrangement joins TRBV7-3 to TRBJ2-1; 10 bases map to TRBD2. The ends lost 1 base at V and 4 bases at J; junction bases unmatched: 10. Germline values: CDR1 SGHTA, CDR2 FQGTGA. CDR3 size: 18 residues. For the CDR3, the DNA is TGTGCCAGCAGCTTAAGGCCTGCTAGCGGGAGTAAATACAATGAGCAGTTCTTC. Its protein is CASSLRPASGSKYNEQFF.

This chain uses TRBV4-1 with TRBJ1-1; D gene unclear. The CDR3 is made up of 17 amino acids. CDR1 is MGHRA, CDR2 YSYEKL, per germline. V shed 0 bases and J shed 0 bases, with 14 bases lying between them. The CDR3 region has the DNA TGCGCCAGCAGCCAAGATAGAGCGGTAGGCTTGAACACTGAAGCTTTCTTT. Translation: CASSQDRAVGLNTEAFF.

The V gene is TRBV12-3 or TRBV12-4, the J gene TRBJ1-4, with 7 positions matching TRBD1. The CDR3 has 14 amino acids. Trimming cost V 6 bases and J 3 bases; bases outside gene matches: 4. CDR3 in DNA: TGTGCCAGCAGGTACAGGGGCTCTAATGAAAAACTGTTTTTT. Protein sequence: CASRYRGSNEKLFF.

The genes are TRBV6-1 and TRBJ2-2, with TRBD2 matching 15 bases. V shed 7 bases, J shed 1 base, and the junction held 10 bases outside the gene matches. Per the germline V gene, CDR1 is MNHNS and CDR2 is SASEGT. The CDR3 runs 19 residues. In DNA, the CDR3 is TGTGCCAGCAATCGAGTGGGACTAGCGGGGGGCCAGAACACCGGGGAGCTGTTTTTT. Translation: CASNRVGLAGGQNTGELFF.

This chain uses TRBV4-1 with TRBJ2-3, with 10 bases aligning to TRBD2. The CDR3 extends over 18 amino acids. The germline CDR1 and CDR2 sequences are MGHRA and YSYEKL. Germline trimming cut 5 bases from V and 4 bases from J; bases unmatched to any gene: 15. The CDR3 bases are TGCGCCAGCAGCTTCCCGGCAAGCGGGGGGGCCGAGGCAGATACGCAGTATTTT. This sequence encodes CASSFPASGGAEADTQYF.

The CDR3 reads CASSFRTGPTEAFF. For the CDR3, the DNA is TGCGCCAGCAGCTTCCGGACGGGACCCACTGAAGCTTTCTTT. The rearrangement links TRBV5-1 to TRBJ1-1; tentative D call: TRBD1 (5 bases). Between the trimmed V and J ends, which lost 2 bases and 4 bases, there was a span of 12 bases. This CDR3 spans 14 amino acids. Germline loops: CDR1 SGHRS, CDR2 YFSETQ.

This clonotype was seen more than once but under ten times. This rearrangement joins TRBV5-1 to TRBJ2-7, with D possibly matching TRBD2 (6 bases). CDR3 size: 16 residues. The V end lost 4 bases, the J end lost 1 base, and 18 bases lay between the germline ends. Germline values: CDR1 SGHRS, CDR2 YFSETQ. The CDR3 protein is CASSQKTGTDSYEQYF. The CDR3 DNA reads as TGCGCCAGCAGCCAAAAGACCGGGACTGATTCCTACGAGCAGTACTTC.

This chain links TRBV5-1 with TRBJ1-1, with D perhaps matching TRBD1 (5 bases). Trimming took 0 bases from V and 6 from J, leaving 12 bases between them. The length of the CDR3 is 14 residues. Germline CDR1 is SGHRS and CDR2 is YFSETQ. CDR3 sequence (DNA): TGCGCCAGCAGCTTGGCCCGGCAGGGCGCTGAAGCTTTCTTT. Amino acid sequence: CASSLARQGAEAFF.

This clonotype came up a few times. J is TRBJ2-1 and V is TRBV24-1; D possibly corresponds to TRBD1 (5 bases). The V gene lost 1 base and the J gene lost 10 bases, with 10 bases spanning the gap. Germline V gene data show CDR1 as KGHDR and CDR2 as SFDVKD. This CDR3 region has 13 residues. CDR3 in amino acids: CATSDLGAREQFF. In nucleotides, the CDR3 is TGTGCCACCAGTGATTTAGGGGCGCGGGAGCAGTTCTTC.

This clonotype was observed a handful of times. The V gene is TRBV6-2 or TRBV6-3, the J gene TRBJ2-6, with TRBD2 matching 7 bases. The CDR3 is made up of 15 amino acids. Germline V gives CDR1 MNHEY, CDR2 SVGEGT. V gave up 7 bases and J gave up 1 base; unmatched junction bases: 4. DNA for the CDR3: TGTGCCAGCACCCGGGACTATTCTGGGGCCAACGTCCTGACTTTC. It codes for CASTRDYSGANVLTF.

The V call is TRBV9, the J call TRBJ2-3; 11 nucleotides match TRBD2. J lost 4 bases, V lost 2 bases, and 0 bases had no gene match. The CDR3 has 14 amino acids. Germline CDR1 is SGDLS and CDR2 is YYNGEE. In DNA form, the CDR3 reads TGTGCCAGCAGCGTTAGCGGGGGGGCAGATACGCAGTATTTT. This codes for CASSVSGGADTQYF.

The chain is built from TRBV6-5 and TRBJ1-2; D is unclear. In germline, CDR1 is MNHEY, CDR2 SVGAGI. Trimming removed 0 bases at V and 6 bases at J, with 11 bases between. CDR3 length: 14 residues. Written as DNA, the CDR3 is TGTGCCAGCAGTTACTCCGACAACCGACATGGCTACACCTTC. This gives the protein CASSYSDNRHGYTF.

The chain recombines TRBV3-1 with TRBJ1-6, with 9 bases matching TRBD1. Per the germline V gene, CDR1 is LGHDT and CDR2 is YNNKEL (reference sequence). CDR3 size: 17 residues. The J segment lost 0 bases and the V segment lost 7 bases, leaving 7 bases of the junction unmatched. CDR3 bases: TGTGCCAGCACGCCGGGACAGGGTAACTCCTATAATTCACCCCTCCACTTT. Translated, it gives CASTPGQGNSYNSPLHF.

J is TRBJ2-7 and V is TRBV30; TRBD1 matches 10 bases. This CDR3 is built from 13 residues. V shed 4 bases and J 5 bases; nucleotides not matched to a gene: 5. Germline V gene lookup returns CDR1 GTSNPN and CDR2 SVGIG (reference sequence). The CDR3 DNA sequence: TGTGCCTGGAACCGGGACAGGGGCCACGAGCAGTACTTC. Its protein is CAWNRDRGHEQYF.

This clonotype has just a few counts. The CDR3 sequence: CASSSSGGDLTSTDTQYF. For the CDR3, the DNA is TGTGCCAGCAGCTCTAGCGGGGGGGATCTAACGAGCACAGATACGCAGTATTTT. V gene TRBV7-9 combines with J gene TRBJ2-3; TRBD2 agrees at 12 bases. The CDR3 is 18 residues long. CDR1 is SEHNR, CDR2 FQNEAQ, per germline (reference sequence). The V and J ends lost 4 bases and 0 bases, in that order; junction bases with no gene match: 8.